This record covers a single TCR beta chain. The CDR3 runs to 16 residues. The V gene end was trimmed by 7 bases and the J gene end by 3 bases; junction bases not matched to a gene: 14. CDR1 SNHLY and CDR2 FYNNEI come from the germline V gene. The record originates from a study of shared T cell receptors in the human thymus. TCRdb's table, derived via immunoSEQ multiplex PCR, lists solely in-frame clones and lacks some. This sample has some 660,000 clones, with around 87% found just once. These data also featured in a second study, about human thymus T cells. That study reports: The source of the thymus tissue was resections taken during corrective heart surgery. Thymic repertoires of unrelated individuals were reported in related research to overlap highly.

This clonotype was obtained from a boy under two years old with a congenital heart defect. Input material: thymocytes. The rearrangement uses TRBV2 and TRBJ2-7, with 8 bases fitting TRBD1. CDR3 sequence: CASTGQAKTINYEQYF. DNA of the CDR3: TGTGCCAGCACGGGACAGGCGAAAACTATAAACTACGAGCAGTACTTC. Full variable domain (missing parts from reference TRBV2 and TRBJ2-7): EPEVTQTPSHQVTQMGQEVILRCVPISNHLYFYWYRQILGQKVEFLVSFYNNEISEKSEIFDDQFSVERPDGSNFTLKIRSTKLEDSAMYFCASTGQAKTINYEQYFGPGTRLTVT.